What follows describes a single TCR beta chain. The antigen is undetermined. Germline CDR1 LNHNV, CDR2 YYDKDF (reference sequence). V was pared by 1 base and J by 2 bases, with 5 bases between. This CDR3 has 13 residues. The sample is drawn from a study of identical twins. Whole-study results and caveats: Within cord blood, abundant beta clonotypes carried fewer insertions, but memory repertoires showed no such trend.

Using its own MiXCR run on the 5' RACE reads, TCRdb lists one record per CDR3 protein. Here the sample spans roughly 770,000 distinct CDR3 sequences, around a sixth being singletons. These same data were also listed under a study on T cells expressing NK-cell markers.

The source material was PBMCs. The chain uses TRBV15 and TRBJ1-2; no firm D call. The origin of this receptor is a woman under 30 in good health. The CDR3 loop is CATSRAANYGYTF. CDR3 DNA sequence: TGTGCCACCAGCAGAGCAGCGAACTATGGCTACACCTTC. The variable domain in full, with the rest retrieved from reference TRBV15 and TRBJ1-2, is DAMVIQNPRYQVTQFGKPVTLSCSQTLNHNVMYWYQQKSSQAPKLLFHYYDKDFNNEADTPDNFQSRRPNTSFCFLDIRSPGLGDTAMYLCATSRAANYGYTFGSGTRLTVV.